This T cell receptor beta chain was captured by sequencing in a study of cytomegalovirus exposure and HLA in healthy donors. Findings and limits, study-wide: Productive rates of about 90% or about 30% were seen for most TCR beta V segments in an earlier analysis.

Concerning this clone: Its antigen is not known.

These donors, healthy bone marrow donors, were studied. The study ran its PCR with 60 Vbeta and 13 Jbeta primers. Assay used: immunoSEQ multiplex PCR; TCRdb lists only in-frame clones, some missing. The table shows more than 100,000 clones, with 75% to 80% occurring only once. The germline CDR1 and CDR2 sequences are LNHNV and YYDKDF (reference sequence). Trimming at V came to 0 bases and at J to 2 bases, leaving 4 bases not matched to a gene. The CDR3 length is 16 residues. The V call is TRBV15, the J call TRBJ2-1; 7 bases are a match to TRBD1. The sequencing input was PBMCs. The receptor's source is a woman aged 60 to 75 in good health and CMV-seronegative. CDR3 sequence: CATSREGQLPYNEQFF. CDR3 in DNA: TGTGCCACCAGCAGAGAGGGACAGCTCCCCTACAATGAGCAGTTCTTC. Filled out from reference TRBV15 and TRBJ2-1, the complete variable domain reads DAMVIQNPRYQVTQFGKPVTLSCSQTLNHNVMYWYQQKSSQAPKLLFHYYDKDFNNEADTPDNFQSRRPNTSFCFLDIRSPGLGDTAMYLCATSREGQLPYNEQFFGPGTRLTVL.